The 3 T cell receptor beta chains below come from one sample, sequenced in a study of blood T cell repertoires in COVID-19. The data were produced by immunoSEQ multiplex PCR, yet TCRdb's version contains in-frame clones alone and is incomplete. The top ten hold 5% to 6.5% of the sample, which has tens of thousands of clones, approximately 88% seen once. Specimen: peripheral blood. Receptors originate from a human donor in a cohort sampled during active COVID-19.

The chain couples TRBV5-1 to TRBJ2-7; 10 bases line up with TRBD2. CDR3 length: 18 amino acids. Germline CDR1 reads SGHRS; CDR2 reads YFSETQ. V dropped 0 bases and J dropped 0; count of bases not matched to a gene: 9. This CDR3 reads CASSLGLAGAGDSYEQYF. The CDR3 DNA follows: TGCGCCAGCAGCTTGGGGCTAGCGGGGGCCGGGGACTCCTACGAGCAGTACTTC.

The chain employs TRBV2 and TRBJ1-4; D perhaps matches TRBD1 (5 bases). The V end lost 3 bases, the J end lost 3 bases, and 8 bases lay between the germline ends. CDR3 length: 14 residues. Germline CDR1 SNHLY, CDR2 FYNNEI. CDR3 region: CASSDGGANEKLFF. CDR3 sequence (DNA): TGTGCCAGCAGTGATGGGGGGGCTAATGAAAAACTGTTTTTT.

The chain employs TRBV2 and TRBJ2-7; a possible D gene is TRBD1 (7 bases). V lost 8 bases to trimming and J lost 0 bases, with 14 bases between them. The CDR3 length is 14 residues. Germline CDR1 SNHLY, CDR2 FYNNEI. Here the CDR3 reads CASGRDRASYEQYF. CDR3 in DNA: TGTGCCAGCGGGCGGGACAGAGCCTCCTACGAGCAGTACTTC.